This TCR beta chain was captured by sequencing in a study of cytomegalovirus exposure and HLA in healthy donors. Study-wide background: Counted in an early data release were approximately 80 million unique TCRs from HLA-typed donors.

The CDR3 covers 13 residues. CDR1 and CDR2 (germline): MNHNS, SASEGT. This PCR relied on a set of 60 Vbeta primers and 13 Jbeta primers. Profiled with immunoSEQ multiplex PCR; TCRdb holds only in-frame clones, not every one. The sample has 120,000 to 150,000 clones, 79% seen once. Donors in the study were healthy people who gave bone marrow. This sequence joins TRBV6-1 and TRBJ2-5, with TRBD1 matching 9 bases. TRBJ2-7 matches the DNA end more closely, so the J call is doubtful. Source material: PBMCs. The sequence was collected from a woman aged 40 to 55 in good health and CMV-seropositive. CDR3 amino acids: CATTGTGSYEQYF. The DNA of the CDR3 is TGTGCCACCACCGGGACAGGGAGTTACGAGCAGTACTTC.